These 2 T cell receptor beta chains came from one sample sequenced in a study of immune evolution from preneoplasia to lung adenocarcinoma. TCRdb's table, derived via immunoSEQ multiplex PCR, lists solely in-frame clones and lacks some. The table has about 16,000 clones, less than 90% seen once. Specimen: FFPE invasive lung adenocarcinoma tissue. Every receptor here comes from a person aged 70 to 80 with invasive lung adenocarcinoma.

The chain joins TRBV9 to TRBJ2-2, with D perhaps matching TRBD1 (6 bases). This CDR3 contains 14 residues. Trimming removed 7 bases from V and 2 bases from J, with 12 bases in between. Per the germline V gene, CDR1 is SGDLS and CDR2 is YYNGEE. CDR3 sequence: CASALQGNTGELFF. The CDR3 DNA reads TGTGCCAGCGCCCTACAGGGTAACACCGGGGAGCTGTTTTTT. Filled out from reference TRBV9 and TRBJ2-2, the complete variable domain reads DSGVTQTPKHLITATGQRVTLRCSPRSGDLSVYWYQQSLDQGLQFLIQYYNGEERAKGNILERFSAQQFPDLHSELNLSSLELGDSALYFCASALQGNTGELFFGEGSRLTVL.

The genes are TRBV18 and TRBJ1-4, with 7 bases identical to TRBD1. J was trimmed by 4 bases and V by 6 bases; bases with no gene match: 5. Germline V CDR1 and CDR2: KGHSH, LQKENI. The CDR3 length is 14 residues. In DNA form, the CDR3 reads TGTGCCAGCTCCTGGACAGGCGATAATGAAAAACTGTTTTTT. Its protein is CASSWTGDNEKLFF.